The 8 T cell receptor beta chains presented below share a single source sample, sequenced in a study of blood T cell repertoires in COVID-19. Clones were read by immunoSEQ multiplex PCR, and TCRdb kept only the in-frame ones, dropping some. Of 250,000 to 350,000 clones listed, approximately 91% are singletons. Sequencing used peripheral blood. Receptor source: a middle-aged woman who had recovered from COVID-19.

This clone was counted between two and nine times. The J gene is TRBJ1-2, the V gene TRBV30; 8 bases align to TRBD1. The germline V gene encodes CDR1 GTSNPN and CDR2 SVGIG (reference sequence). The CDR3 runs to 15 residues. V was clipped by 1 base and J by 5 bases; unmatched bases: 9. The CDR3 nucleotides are TGTGCCTGGAGTGCCGGGCCCCGACAGGGGTATGGCTACACCTTC. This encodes CAWSAGPRQGYGYTF.

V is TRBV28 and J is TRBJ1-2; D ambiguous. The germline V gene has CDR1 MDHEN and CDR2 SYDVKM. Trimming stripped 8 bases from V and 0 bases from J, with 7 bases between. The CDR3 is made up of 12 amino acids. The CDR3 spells CASAGANYGYTF. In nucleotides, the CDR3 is TGTGCCAGCGCGGGAGCTAACTATGGCTACACCTTC.

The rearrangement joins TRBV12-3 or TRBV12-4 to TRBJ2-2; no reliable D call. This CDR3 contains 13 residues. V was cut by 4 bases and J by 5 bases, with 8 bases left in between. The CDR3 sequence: CASSSLETGELFF. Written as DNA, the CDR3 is TGTGCCAGCAGTTCCCTAGAAACCGGGGAGCTGTTTTTT.

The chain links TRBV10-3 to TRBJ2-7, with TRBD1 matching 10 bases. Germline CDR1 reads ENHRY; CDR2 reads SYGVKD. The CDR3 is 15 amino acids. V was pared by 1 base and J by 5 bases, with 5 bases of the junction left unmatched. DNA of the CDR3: TGTGCCATCAGTGAGTTCCCCGGGACAGGGGACGAGCAGTACTTC. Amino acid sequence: CAISEFPGTGDEQYF.

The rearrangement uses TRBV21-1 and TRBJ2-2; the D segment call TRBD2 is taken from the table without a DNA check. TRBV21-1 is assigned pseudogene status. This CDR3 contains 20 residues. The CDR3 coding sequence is TGTGCCAGCCGCCACTTCCGCTGTGAAGGACTAGCGGCGAACACCGGGGAGCTGTTTTTT. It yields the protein CASRHFRCEGLAANTGELFF.

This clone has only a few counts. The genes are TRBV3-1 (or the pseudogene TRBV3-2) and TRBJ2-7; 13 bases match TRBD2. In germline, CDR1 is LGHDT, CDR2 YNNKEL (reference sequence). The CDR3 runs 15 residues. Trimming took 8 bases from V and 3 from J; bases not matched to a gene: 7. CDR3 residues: CASAGGLAGIYEQYF. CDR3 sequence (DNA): TGTGCCAGCGCAGGGGGACTAGCGGGAATCTACGAGCAGTACTTC.

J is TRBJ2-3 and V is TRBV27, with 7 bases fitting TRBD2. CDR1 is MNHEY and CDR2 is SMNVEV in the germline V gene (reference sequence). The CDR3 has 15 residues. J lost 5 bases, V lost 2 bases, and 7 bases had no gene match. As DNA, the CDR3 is TGTGCCAGCAGTTTACGGGCAGGGAGGGAAGATACGCAGTATTTT. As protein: CASSLRAGREDTQYF.

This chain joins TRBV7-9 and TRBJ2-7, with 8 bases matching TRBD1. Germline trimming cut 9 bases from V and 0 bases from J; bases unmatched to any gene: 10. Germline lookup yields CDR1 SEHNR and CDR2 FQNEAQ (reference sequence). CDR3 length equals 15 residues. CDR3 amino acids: CASLEGQAGSYEQYF. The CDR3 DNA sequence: TGTGCCAGTCTTGAGGGACAGGCCGGCTCCTACGAGCAGTACTTC.